This T cell receptor (beta chain) was observed in a study of T cell responses to AZD1222 COVID-19 vaccine. The CDR3 has 15 amino acids. Between the trimmed V and J ends, which lost 3 bases and 7 bases, there was a span of 13 bases. Germline V gene sequence: CDR1 LNHDA, CDR2 SQIVND (reference sequence). Using immunoSEQ multiplex PCR, the repertoire was profiled, and TCRdb retains in-frame clones only, with some absent. The profile shows about 86,000 clones, approximately 89% of them singletons. This chain connects TRBV19 to TRBJ1-6, with a weak D call TRBD1 (5 bases). The clonotype originates from an adult who received the AZD1222 COVID-19 vaccine. This sample comprised peripheral blood, obtained 28 days after the second AZD1222 dose. CDR3 residues: CASSITGRENSPLHF. As DNA, the CDR3 is TGTGCCAGTAGTATTACAGGTCGGGAAAATTCACCCCTCCACTTT.